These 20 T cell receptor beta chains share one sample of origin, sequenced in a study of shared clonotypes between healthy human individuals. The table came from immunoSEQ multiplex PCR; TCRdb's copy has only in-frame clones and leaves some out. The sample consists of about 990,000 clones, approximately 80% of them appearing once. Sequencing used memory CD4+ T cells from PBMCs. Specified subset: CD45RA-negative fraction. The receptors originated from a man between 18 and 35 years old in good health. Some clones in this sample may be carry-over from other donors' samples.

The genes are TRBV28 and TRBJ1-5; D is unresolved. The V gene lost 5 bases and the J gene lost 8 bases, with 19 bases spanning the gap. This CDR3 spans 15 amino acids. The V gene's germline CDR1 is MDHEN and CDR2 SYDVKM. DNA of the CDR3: TGTGCCAGCAGTACGCGTTCCGAGGCCCAGGAGCCCCAGCATTTT. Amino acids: CASSTRSEAQEPQHF.

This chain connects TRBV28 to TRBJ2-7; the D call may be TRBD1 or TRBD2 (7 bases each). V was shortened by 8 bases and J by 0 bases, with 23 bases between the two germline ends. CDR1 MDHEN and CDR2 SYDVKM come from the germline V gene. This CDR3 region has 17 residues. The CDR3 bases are TGTGCCAGCTGCCCGGGGGGACAGTTTCTGAGCTCCTACGAGCAGTACTTC. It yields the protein CASCPGGQFLSSYEQYF.

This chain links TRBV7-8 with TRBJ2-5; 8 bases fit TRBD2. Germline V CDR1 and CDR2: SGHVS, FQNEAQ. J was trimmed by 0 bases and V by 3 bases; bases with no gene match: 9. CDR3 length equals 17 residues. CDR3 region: CASSFPPSGGYQETQYF. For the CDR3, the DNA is TGTGCCAGCAGCTTCCCCCCCAGCGGGGGATACCAAGAGACCCAGTACTTC.

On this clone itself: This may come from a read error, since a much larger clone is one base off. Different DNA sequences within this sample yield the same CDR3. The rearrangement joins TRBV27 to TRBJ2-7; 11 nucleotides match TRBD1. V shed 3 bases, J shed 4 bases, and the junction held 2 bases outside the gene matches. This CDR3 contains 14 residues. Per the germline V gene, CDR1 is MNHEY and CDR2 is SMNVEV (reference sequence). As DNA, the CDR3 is TGTGCCAGCAGTTTCCGGGACAGGGGGTACGAGCAGTACTTC. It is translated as CASSFRDRGYEQYF.

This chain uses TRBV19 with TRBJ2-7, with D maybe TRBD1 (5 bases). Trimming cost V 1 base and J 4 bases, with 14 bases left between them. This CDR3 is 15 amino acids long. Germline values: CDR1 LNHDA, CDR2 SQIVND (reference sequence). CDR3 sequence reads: CASSIGLQGVYEQYF. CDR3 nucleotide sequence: TGTGCCAGTAGTATAGGCCTCCAGGGTGTGTACGAGCAGTACTTC.

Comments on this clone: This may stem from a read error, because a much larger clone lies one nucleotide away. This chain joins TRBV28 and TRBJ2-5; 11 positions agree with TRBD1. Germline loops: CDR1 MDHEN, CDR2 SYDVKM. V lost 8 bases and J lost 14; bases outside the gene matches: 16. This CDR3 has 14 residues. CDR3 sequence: CASDQDRGRARKYF. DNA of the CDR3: TGTGCCAGCGATCAGGACAGGGGGCGGGCGAGGAAATACTTC.

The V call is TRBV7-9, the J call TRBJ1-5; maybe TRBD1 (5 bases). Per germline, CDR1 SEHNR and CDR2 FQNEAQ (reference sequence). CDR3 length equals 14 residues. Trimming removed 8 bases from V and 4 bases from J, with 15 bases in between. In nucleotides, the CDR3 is TGTGCCAGCGGGGCCGGGGGGGGAAATCAGCCCCAGCATTTT. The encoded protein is CASGAGGGNQPQHF.

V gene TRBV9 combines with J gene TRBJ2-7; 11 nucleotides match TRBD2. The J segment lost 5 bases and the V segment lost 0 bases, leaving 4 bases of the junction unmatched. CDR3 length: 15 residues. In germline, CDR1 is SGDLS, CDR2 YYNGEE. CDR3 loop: CASSVGVAGGDEQYF. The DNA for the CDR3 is TGTGCCAGCAGCGTAGGGGTAGCGGGAGGGGACGAGCAGTACTTC. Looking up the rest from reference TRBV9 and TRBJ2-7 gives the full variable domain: DSGVTQTPKHLITATGQRVTLRCSPRSGDLSVYWYQQSLDQGLQFLIQYYNGEERAKGNILERFSAQQFPDLHSELNLSSLELGDSALYFCASSVGVAGGDEQYFGPGTRLTVT.

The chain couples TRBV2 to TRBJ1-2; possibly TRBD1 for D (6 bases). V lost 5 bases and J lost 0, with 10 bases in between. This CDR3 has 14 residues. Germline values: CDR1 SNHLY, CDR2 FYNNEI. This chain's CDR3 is CASSLDRTNYGYTF. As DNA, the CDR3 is TGTGCCAGCAGTCTGGACAGAACTAACTATGGCTACACCTTC.

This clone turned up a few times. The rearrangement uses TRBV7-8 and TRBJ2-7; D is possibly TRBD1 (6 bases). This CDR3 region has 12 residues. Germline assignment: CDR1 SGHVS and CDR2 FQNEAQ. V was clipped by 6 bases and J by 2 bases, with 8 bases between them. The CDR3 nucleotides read TGTGCCAGCAGTCGGGACACCTACGAGCAGTACTTC. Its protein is CASSRDTYEQYF.

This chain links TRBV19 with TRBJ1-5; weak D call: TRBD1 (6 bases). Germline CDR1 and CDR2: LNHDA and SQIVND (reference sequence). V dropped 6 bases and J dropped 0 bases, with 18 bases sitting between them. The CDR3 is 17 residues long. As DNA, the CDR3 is TGTGCCAGTAGCCCCTTTAGGGGGGACTATAGCAATCAGCCCCAGCATTTT. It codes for CASSPFRGDYSNQPQHF.

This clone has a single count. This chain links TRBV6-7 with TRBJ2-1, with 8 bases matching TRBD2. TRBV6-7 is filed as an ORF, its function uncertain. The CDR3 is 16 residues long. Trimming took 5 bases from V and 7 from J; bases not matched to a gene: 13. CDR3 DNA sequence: TGTGCCAGCAGTCCTCCCACAGCGGGAGATGAGAATGAGCAGTTCTTC. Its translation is CASSPPTAGDENEQFF.

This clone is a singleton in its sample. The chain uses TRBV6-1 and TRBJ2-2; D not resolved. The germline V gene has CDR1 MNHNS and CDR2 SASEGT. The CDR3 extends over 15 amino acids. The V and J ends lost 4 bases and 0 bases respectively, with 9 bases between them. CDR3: CASSARGANTGELFF. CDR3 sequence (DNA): TGTGCCAGCAGTGCGCGAGGAGCGAACACCGGGGAGCTGTTTTTT.

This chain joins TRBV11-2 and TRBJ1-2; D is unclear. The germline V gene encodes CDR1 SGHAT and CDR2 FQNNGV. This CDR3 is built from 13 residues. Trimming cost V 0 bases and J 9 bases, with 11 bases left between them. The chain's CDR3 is CASSLEGGGSYTF. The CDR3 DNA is TGTGCCAGCAGCTTAGAGGGTGGCGGGAGCTACACCTTC.

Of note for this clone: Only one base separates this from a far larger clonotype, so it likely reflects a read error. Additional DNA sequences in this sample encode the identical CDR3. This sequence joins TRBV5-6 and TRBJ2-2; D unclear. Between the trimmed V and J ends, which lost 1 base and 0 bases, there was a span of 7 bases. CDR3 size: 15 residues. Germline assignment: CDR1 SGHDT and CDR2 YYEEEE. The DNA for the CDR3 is TGTGCCAGCAGCTTGCGCCCCCCGAACACCGGGGAGCTGTTTTTT. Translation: CASSLRPPNTGELFF.

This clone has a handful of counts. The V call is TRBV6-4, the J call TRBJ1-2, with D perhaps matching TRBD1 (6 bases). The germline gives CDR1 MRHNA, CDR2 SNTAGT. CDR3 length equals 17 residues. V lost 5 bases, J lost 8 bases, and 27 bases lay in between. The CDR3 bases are TGTGCCAGCAGTCGAAGGCCCGGACACCAGGGGCTTGGGGGCTACACCTTC. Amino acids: CASSRRPGHQGLGGYTF.

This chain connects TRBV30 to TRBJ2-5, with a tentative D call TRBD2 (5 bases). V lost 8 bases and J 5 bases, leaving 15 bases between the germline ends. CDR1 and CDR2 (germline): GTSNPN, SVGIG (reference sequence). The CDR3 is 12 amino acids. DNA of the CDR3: TGTGCCAGTCGGTACCCGGGGGAGACCCAGTACTTC. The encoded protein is CASRYPGETQYF.

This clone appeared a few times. The CDR3 sequence is CASSQHQSYTGELFF. In nucleotides, the CDR3 is TGTGCCAGCAGTCAACACCAATCTTACACCGGGGAGCTGTTTTTT. The V and J genes are TRBV6-6 and TRBJ2-2; the D is unclear. The CDR3 spans 15 residues. Trimming shortened V by 5 bases and J by 3 bases, and 13 bases separated the two germline ends. Looked up from germline, CDR1 is MNHNY and CDR2 is SVGAGI (reference sequence).

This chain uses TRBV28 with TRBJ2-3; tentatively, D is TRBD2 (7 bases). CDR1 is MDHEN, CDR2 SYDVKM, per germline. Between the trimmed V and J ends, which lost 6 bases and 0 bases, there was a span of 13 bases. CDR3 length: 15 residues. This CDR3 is CASSQGGVSTDTQYF. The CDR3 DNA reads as TGTGCCAGCAGCCAAGGGGGGGTTAGCACAGATACGCAGTATTTT.

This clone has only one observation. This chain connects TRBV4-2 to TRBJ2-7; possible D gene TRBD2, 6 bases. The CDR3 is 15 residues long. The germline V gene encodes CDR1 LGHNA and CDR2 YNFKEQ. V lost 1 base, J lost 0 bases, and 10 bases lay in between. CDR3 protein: CASSQGPGGSYEQYF. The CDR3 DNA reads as TGTGCCAGCAGCCAAGGACCCGGGGGCTCCTACGAGCAGTACTTC.